This TCR beta chain was found in a study of cytomegalovirus exposure and HLA in healthy donors. The study ran its PCR with 60 Vbeta and 13 Jbeta primers. The method was immunoSEQ multiplex PCR; TCRdb's version includes in-frame clones alone and lacks a portion of them. The sample has fewer than 150,000 clones; roughly three quarters are singletons. This clone appeared a single time. The sequence was collected from a man aged 25-45 years in good health and CMV-seronegative. The source material was PBMCs.

The CDR3: CASSLGGQTNEKLFF. CDR3 in DNA: TGTGCCAGCAGCCTAGGAGGACAGACAAATGAAAAACTGTTTTTT. The chain employs TRBV5-5 and TRBJ1-4, with a possible D match to TRBD1 (6 bases). The V end lost 4 bases, the J end lost 5 bases, and 15 bases lay between the germline ends. The CDR3 is made up of 15 amino acids. Germline CDR1 is SGHKS and CDR2 is YYEKEE (reference sequence).